These 3 T cell receptor beta chains came from one sample sequenced in a study of CD8+CD57+ T cells in acquired aplastic anemia. Profiling of TCR beta VDJ combinations and CDR3 sequences used genomic DNA as template. TCRdb re-derived calls from the reads in MiXCR, one entry per CDR3 protein. Found here are under 500,000 distinct CDR3 sequences, around 32% of them singletons; the top ten hold roughly 0.8%. Previously, flow cytometry had revealed CD8+CD57+ cell expansion in the patients chosen for sequencing. The sequencing input was sorted CD4+, CD8+, or CD8+CD57+ T cells (not recorded which) from PBMCs. These receptors came from a human donor with aplastic anemia.

This clonotype showed up just a few times. The V and J genes are TRBV3-1 and TRBJ2-5, with 7 bases lining up with TRBD2. The CDR3 loop spans 12 amino acids. Germline V CDR1 and CDR2: LGHDT, YNNKEL (reference sequence). V was clipped by 6 bases and J by 5 bases; unmatched bases: 3. The chain's CDR3 is CASRSGAETQYF. The DNA of the CDR3 is TGTGCCAGCAGGAGCGGGGCGGAGACCCAGTACTTC.

The V gene is TRBV10-3, the J gene TRBJ1-6; 10 positions match TRBD1. In germline, CDR1 is ENHRY, CDR2 SYGVKD. CDR3 size: 13 residues. V was clipped by 11 bases and J by 7 bases; unmatched bases: 5. The CDR3 DNA follows: TGTGCCGCCGGGACAGGGGACAATTCACCCCTCCACTTT. Protein sequence: CAAGTGDNSPLHF.

This clonotype was seen a handful of times. The rearrangement joins TRBV7-9 to TRBJ2-1; D could derive from TRBD1 or TRBD2 (6 bases each). CDR3 size: 14 residues. The germline V and J ends were trimmed by 2 bases and 5 bases, with 10 bases remaining between them. Germline V gene lookup returns CDR1 SEHNR and CDR2 FQNEAQ (reference sequence). The CDR3 region is CASSLTGGHNEQFF. The CDR3 nucleotides read TGTGCCAGCAGCTTAACCGGGGGCCACAATGAGCAGTTCTTC.